The 2 T cell receptor beta chains below all came from one sample that was sequenced in a study of T cell responses to AZD1222 COVID-19 vaccine. Repertoires were generated with immunoSEQ multiplex PCR, while TCRdb's copy carries only in-frame clones and drops some. The sample has roughly 93,000 clones, 90% seen once; the top ten hold approximately 27%. This specimen was peripheral blood, taken on day 0 of AZD1222 vaccination. These receptors originate from an adult in good health.

The genes are TRBV7-3 and TRBJ2-1; 8 bases are a match to TRBD2. The CDR3 covers 16 residues. Per germline, CDR1 SGHTA and CDR2 FQGTGA. V shed 0 bases, J shed 6 bases, and the junction held 7 bases outside the gene matches. The CDR3 region is CASSLTVSAGANEQFF. The DNA for the CDR3 is TGTGCCAGCAGCTTAACGGTCTCAGCGGGAGCCAATGAGCAGTTCTTC.

This rearrangement joins TRBV7-6 to TRBJ2-7; 10 positions agree with TRBD2. The V segment lost 2 bases and the J segment 2 bases; nucleotides outside the gene matches: 3. CDR1 is SGHVS, CDR2 FNYEAQ, per germline. The length of the CDR3 is 15 residues. The CDR3 spells CASSLTSGITYEQYF. The CDR3 nucleotides are TGTGCCAGCAGCTTAACTAGCGGGATCACCTACGAGCAGTACTTC.